What follows are 25 T cell receptor beta chains derived from one specimen sequenced in a study of shared clonotypes between healthy human individuals. The table came from immunoSEQ multiplex PCR; TCRdb's copy has only in-frame clones and leaves some out. The sample consists of under 650,000 clones, less than 96% of them appearing once. Sequenced material: naive CD4+ T cells sorted from blood. Subset given: CD45RA+ positively selected. The receptors were gathered from a woman aged 25 to 39 in good health.

The chain uses TRBV18 and TRBJ1-1, with a tentative D call TRBD1 (5 bases). CDR3 size: 14 residues. Trimming took 3 bases from V and 3 from J, leaving 11 bases between them. In germline, CDR1 is KGHSH, CDR2 LQKENI. The CDR3 DNA reads as TGTGCCAGCTCACCCCAGGGATTTGACACTGAAGCTTTCTTT. Residues: CASSPQGFDTEAFF. Complete variable domain (other parts from reference TRBV18 and TRBJ1-1): NAGVMQNPRHLVRRRGQEARLRCSPMKGHSHVYWYRQLPEEGLKFMVYLQKENIIDESGMPKERFSAEFPKEGPSILRIQQVVRGDSAAYFCASSPQGFDTEAFFGQGTRLTVV.

This chain joins TRBV13 and TRBJ2-5; 8 bases align to TRBD1. Germline V gene sequence: CDR1 PRHDT, CDR2 FYEKMQ (reference sequence). Trimming took 1 base from V and 2 from J; bases not matched to a gene: 9. The CDR3 length is 17 residues. The CDR3 sequence is CASSLVLGTGLQETQYF. As DNA, the CDR3 is TGTGCCAGCAGCTTAGTACTTGGGACAGGCCTTCAAGAGACCCAGTACTTC.

The V call is TRBV5-8, the J call TRBJ2-1, with D unresolved. The CDR3 is made up of 16 amino acids. Looked up from germline, CDR1 is SGHTS and CDR2 is YDEGEE. V lost 0 bases, J lost 1 base, and 11 bases lay in between. CDR3 residues: CASSLARLGSYNEQFF. The DNA for the CDR3 is TGTGCCAGCAGCTTGGCCAGGCTAGGGTCCTACAATGAGCAGTTCTTC.

The chain employs TRBV18 and TRBJ2-1; TRBD2 is a possible D gene (5 bases). Looked up from germline, CDR1 is KGHSH and CDR2 is LQKENI. This CDR3 is 14 amino acids long. V lost 3 bases, J lost 9 bases, and 15 bases lay in between. CDR3 coding DNA: TGTGCCAGCTCACCCCCGGCGGGTCGCGGTGAGCAGTTCTTC. Translated, it gives CASSPPAGRGEQFF. Based on the CDR3 plus reference TRBV18 and TRBJ2-1, the full variable domain is NAGVMQNPRHLVRRRGQEARLRCSPMKGHSHVYWYRQLPEEGLKFMVYLQKENIIDESGMPKERFSAEFPKEGPSILRIQQVVRGDSAAYFCASSPPAGRGEQFFGPGTRLTVL.

This chain links TRBV29-1 with TRBJ2-5, with 8 bases aligning to TRBD1. The J call is in doubt because the DNA end fits TRBJ2-7 better. The CDR3 length is 11 residues. Germline values: CDR1 SQVTM, CDR2 ANQGSEA. The CDR3 region has the DNA TGCAGCCGGGACAGGACCTACGAGCAGTACTTC. Protein: CSRDRTYEQYF.

The gene calls are TRBV2 and TRBJ1-4; 7 nucleotides agree with TRBD1. The junction had 16 bases not matched to a gene; V was cut back by 6 bases and J by 3 bases. The germline CDR1 and CDR2 sequences are SNHLY and FYNNEI. This CDR3 is 18 amino acids long. CDR3 amino acids: CASRRQGGIMAANEKLFF. The CDR3 nucleotides read TGTGCCAGCAGGAGACAGGGCGGGATCATGGCAGCTAATGAAAAACTGTTTTTT.

This chain links TRBV4-1 with TRBJ2-7, with D perhaps matching TRBD2 (7 bases). Looked up from germline, CDR1 is MGHRA and CDR2 is YSYEKL. The V end lost 4 bases, the J end lost 4 bases, and 14 bases lay between the germline ends. CDR3 length equals 14 residues. CDR3 in DNA: TGCGCCAGCAGCCCCAGGGGAGGGGCTTACGAGCAGTACTTC. Translating it yields CASSPRGGAYEQYF.

The chain recombines TRBV5-1 with TRBJ1-2; D is ambiguous. The germline V gene has CDR1 SGHRS and CDR2 YFSETQ. The CDR3 consists of 15 residues. Trimming removed 0 bases from V and 0 bases from J, with 9 bases in between. CDR3 protein: CASSLVRGTNYGYTF. For the CDR3, the DNA is TGCGCCAGCAGCTTGGTCCGGGGAACTAACTATGGCTACACCTTC.

The chain combines TRBV28 with TRBJ2-5, with no clear D. Germline V lookup: CDR1 MDHEN, CDR2 SYDVKM. This CDR3 is built from 13 residues. V lost 3 bases and J 5 bases, leaving 10 bases between the germline ends. CDR3 sequence: CASSFSVTETQYF. The CDR3 DNA reads TGTGCCAGCAGTTTTAGTGTTACTGAGACCCAGTACTTC.

This sequence joins TRBV5-4 and TRBJ1-2; no clear D gene. V was clipped by 4 bases and J by 4 bases, with 26 bases between them. The CDR3 runs to 18 residues. Germline V gene data show CDR1 as SGHNT and CDR2 as YYREEE (reference sequence). The CDR3 sequence is CASSPSAGTILTPYGYTF. In nucleotides, the CDR3 is TGTGCCAGCAGCCCCTCCGCAGGCACTATTCTTACTCCCTATGGCTACACCTTC.

The chain has TRBV5-1 and TRBJ2-2, with 8 bases that match TRBD2. CDR1 SGHRS and CDR2 YFSETQ come from the germline V gene. This CDR3 contains 17 residues. J gave up 0 bases and V 4 bases, and 8 bases lay outside the gene matches. The CDR3 loop reads CASSRASGPANTGELFF. The CDR3 region has the DNA TGCGCCAGCAGCAGGGCTAGCGGGCCCGCGAACACCGGGGAGCTGTTTTTT.

This clone was seen only a few times. The chain combines TRBV19 with TRBJ2-2; D is undetermined. The CDR3 has 11 residues. Germline CDR1 LNHDA, CDR2 SQIVND (reference sequence). The V end was cut by 4 bases, the J end by 3 bases, with 0 bases between. The chain's CDR3 is CASSNTGELFF. The CDR3 coding sequence is TGTGCCAGTAGTAACACCGGGGAGCTGTTTTTT.

This clone appeared a single time. This chain uses TRBV4-1 with TRBJ2-1; D is ambiguous. From germline, CDR1 is MGHRA and CDR2 YSYEKL. This CDR3 has 17 residues. The V end was cut by 2 bases, the J end by 4 bases, with 18 bases between. CDR3 sequence: CASSQPTTGRKYNEQFF. The DNA of the CDR3 is TGCGCCAGCAGCCAACCTACTACCGGCCGAAAGTACAATGAGCAGTTCTTC.

The V call is TRBV6-6, the J call TRBJ2-5; weak D call: TRBD2 (5 bases). Judging by the DNA end, TRBJ2-7 fits better; the J call may be wrong. Germline CDR1 is MNHNY and CDR2 is SVGAGI (reference sequence). The CDR3 covers 15 residues. The DNA for the CDR3 is TGTGCCAGCAGTTACTCTCGGGGTATTAATCACGAGCAGTACTTC. Translation: CASSYSRGINHEQYF.

The rearrangement links TRBV19 to TRBJ1-5; tentatively, D is TRBD1 (5 bases). The V gene lost 4 bases and the J gene lost 4 bases, with 5 bases spanning the gap. The CDR3 has 12 residues. CDR1 and CDR2 (germline): LNHDA, SQIVND (reference sequence). The CDR3 sequence is CASSRGNQPQHF. CDR3 coding DNA: TGTGCCAGTAGTAGGGGGAATCAGCCCCAGCATTTT.

The chain recombines TRBV5-8 with TRBJ2-5; D gene unclear. This CDR3 contains 14 residues. From germline, CDR1 is SGHTS and CDR2 YDEGEE. The V end was cut by 3 bases, the J end by 1 base, with 10 bases between. The CDR3 here is CASSSQWVQETQYF. Written as DNA, the CDR3 is TGTGCCAGCAGCTCACAGTGGGTCCAAGAGACCCAGTACTTC.

This clone occurred once. The V call is TRBV10-2, the J call TRBJ2-7, with TRBD2 identical over 14 bases. The trim removed 4 bases at V and 5 bases at J, leaving 4 bases unmatched. CDR1 and CDR2 from the germline V gene are WSHSY and SAAADI. The CDR3 is 15 residues long. The chain's CDR3 is CASSAGLAGGDEQYF. The CDR3 nucleotides are TGCGCCAGCAGTGCTGGACTAGCGGGAGGCGACGAGCAGTACTTC.

The gene calls are TRBV5-4 and TRBJ2-7, with a weak D call TRBD2 (5 bases). From germline, CDR1 is SGHNT and CDR2 YYREEE (reference sequence). This CDR3 is 12 amino acids long. V shed 3 bases and J shed 12 bases, with 16 bases lying between them. The CDR3 DNA is TGTGCCAGCAGCTCAACAGCATCAGGACTGTACTTC. It is translated as CASSSTASGLYF.

The V and J genes are TRBV27 and TRBJ2-7, with 11 bases that match TRBD1. The CDR3 runs 15 residues. Per germline, CDR1 MNHEY and CDR2 SMNVEV (reference sequence). Trimming at V came to 7 bases and at J to 7 bases, leaving 12 bases not matched to a gene. CDR3 loop: CASTPTGTGGLEQYF. CDR3 DNA: TGTGCCAGCACTCCCACCGGGACAGGGGGTTTAGAGCAGTACTTC.

The CDR3: CASSAGGDQPQHF. CDR3 nucleotides: TGTGCCAGCAGCGCTGGAGGGGATCAGCCCCAGCATTTT. The rearrangement uses TRBV7-9 and TRBJ1-5; tentatively, D is TRBD1 (5 bases). The V end lost 5 bases, the J end lost 5 bases, and 10 bases lay between the germline ends. Per the germline V gene, CDR1 is SEHNR and CDR2 is FQNEAQ (reference sequence). There are 13 residues in the CDR3.

The V call is TRBV5-1, the J call TRBJ2-1; D may be TRBD2 (5 bases). The CDR3 runs 13 residues. V was clipped by 1 base and J by 7 bases, with 9 bases between them. Germline V gives CDR1 SGHRS, CDR2 YFSETQ. The CDR3 DNA is TGCGCCAGCAGCTTGTGGGAGTCGAATGAGCAGTTCTTC. Its protein is CASSLWESNEQFF.

V usage is TRBV14 and J usage is TRBJ2-1, with 7 bases fitting TRBD2. This CDR3 comprises 21 residues. V lost 2 bases to trimming and J lost 7 bases; unmatched junction nucleotides: 26. Germline-derived CDR1 and CDR2 are SGHDN and FVKESK. The CDR3 coding sequence is TGTGCCAGCAGCCAATATCGGAGTTCGTGGGGCGGGAGAGGCATGAGAAATGAGCAGTTCTTC. Encoded protein: CASSQYRSSWGGRGMRNEQFF.

V is TRBV5-1 and J is TRBJ1-1, with a tentative D call TRBD1 (5 bases). CDR1 is SGHRS, CDR2 YFSETQ, per germline. V lost 4 bases, J lost 7 bases, and 17 bases lay in between. This CDR3 is built from 14 residues. The CDR3 protein is CASSTSGKRGEAFF. CDR3 DNA: TGCGCCAGCAGCACTTCAGGGAAAAGAGGTGAAGCTTTCTTT.

The chain uses TRBV19 and TRBJ2-1; D possibly corresponds to TRBD2 (6 bases). CDR3 length: 14 amino acids. The germline V and J ends were trimmed by 7 bases and 3 bases, with 13 bases remaining between them. Germline CDR1 is LNHDA and CDR2 is SQIVND (reference sequence). The CDR3 DNA is TGTGCCAGTAAACCGTCTAGCGACTACAATGAGCAGTTCTTC. It translates to CASKPSSDYNEQFF.

The chain employs TRBV27 and TRBJ2-2; TRBD2 agrees at 9 bases. CDR1 is MNHEY, CDR2 SMNVEV, per germline (reference sequence). The CDR3 has 15 residues. V was pared by 6 bases and J by 5 bases, with 7 bases of the junction left unmatched. The CDR3 bases are TGTGCCAGCAGACCGGGGCTAGCGGGGACCGGGGAGCTGTTTTTT. Encoded protein: CASRPGLAGTGELFF.